The 27 T cell receptor beta chains below come from one sample, sequenced in a study of blood T cell repertoires in COVID-19. The protocol was immunoSEQ multiplex PCR, while the TCRdb copy is restricted to in-frame clones and leaves out a portion. Of under 200,000 clones in the sample, about four fifths were seen once. The sequenced material came from PBMCs or T cells enriched from blood (not recorded which). Every receptor here comes from a man aged 45 to 65 who had recovered from COVID-19.

The chain employs TRBV12-3 or TRBV12-4 and TRBJ2-3; a weak D match, TRBD2 (7 bases). This CDR3 contains 12 residues. Trimming stripped 11 bases from V and 10 bases from J, with 19 bases between. DNA of the CDR3: TGTGCCGTCAATGCGGGGGCGGAGGCGCAGTATTTT. Translation: CAVNAGAEAQYF.

The V gene is TRBV4-1, the J gene TRBJ1-1; D not certain. The germline CDR1 and CDR2 sequences are MGHRA and YSYEKL. The V end was cut by 3 bases, the J end by 5 bases, with 16 bases between. The CDR3 contains 15 residues. The CDR3 DNA is TGCGCCAGCAGCCACCCGGAGGGTTATTGGACTGAAGCTTTCTTT. Protein sequence: CASSHPEGYWTEAFF.

The chain couples TRBV9 to TRBJ1-6; a weak D match, TRBD1 (5 bases). The CDR3 consists of 13 residues. The V gene's germline CDR1 is SGDLS and CDR2 YYNGEE. Trimming removed 1 base from V and 12 bases from J, with 11 bases in between. The CDR3 DNA sequence: TGTGCCAGCAGCGTATCGGAGGGGAGACCCCTCCACTTT. Translating it yields CASSVSEGRPLHF.

The genes are TRBV27 and TRBJ2-2, with TRBD2 matching 8 bases. Germline values: CDR1 MNHEY, CDR2 SMNVEV (reference sequence). V shed 3 bases, J shed 1 base, and the junction held 13 bases outside the gene matches. The CDR3 is made up of 19 amino acids. DNA of the CDR3: TGTGCCAGCAGTTTGCGGGGCGGTTATAGCGGGAAGAACACCGGGGAGCTGTTTTTT. Translated: CASSLRGGYSGKNTGELFF.

V and J are TRBV27 and TRBJ2-1; TRBD2 matches at 13 bases. The CDR3 extends over 16 amino acids. V lost 5 bases and J lost 9; bases outside the gene matches: 10. Germline V CDR1 and CDR2: MNHEY, SMNVEV (reference sequence). The CDR3 nucleotides are TGTGCCAGCAGTCCGCGGTCCGGACTAGCGGGAGCTGAGCAGTTCTTC. Translating gives CASSPRSGLAGAEQFF.

V usage is TRBV19 and J usage is TRBJ1-1, with D perhaps matching TRBD1 (6 bases). Germline CDR1 LNHDA, CDR2 SQIVND (reference sequence). Trimming took 4 bases from V and 0 from J, leaving 9 bases between them. This CDR3 spans 14 amino acids. The CDR3 DNA follows: TGTGCCAGTAGTAAGGGGGACCTGAACACTGAAGCTTTCTTT. Protein sequence: CASSKGDLNTEAFF.

V gene TRBV28 combines with J gene TRBJ1-2; the match to TRBD1 covers 9 bases. CDR1 is MDHEN and CDR2 is SYDVKM in the germline V gene. With V trimmed by 2 bases and J by 8 bases, 3 bases remained unmatched. The CDR3 runs 13 residues. As DNA, the CDR3 is TGTGCCAGCAGTTTAGGGACAGGGCGAGGCTACACCTTC. It encodes CASSLGTGRGYTF.

V usage is TRBV6-5 and J usage is TRBJ1-1, with TRBD1 identical over 7 bases. The V gene end was trimmed by 7 bases and the J gene end by 4 bases; junction bases not matched to a gene: 6. CDR3 length: 13 amino acids. Looked up from germline, CDR1 is MNHEY and CDR2 is SVGAGI. The CDR3 loop reads CASTPTGPTEAFF. The CDR3 DNA is TGTGCCAGCACCCCGACAGGGCCCACTGAAGCTTTCTTT.

V usage is TRBV11-2 and J usage is TRBJ1-1; unclear D gene. The length of the CDR3 is 15 residues. Between the trimmed V and J ends, which lost 5 bases and 3 bases, there was a span of 16 bases. The germline V gene encodes CDR1 SGHAT and CDR2 FQNNGV. For the CDR3, the DNA is TGTGCCAGCAGCCCCTGGCTGAGTGCGGACACTGAAGCTTTCTTT. Translation: CASSPWLSADTEAFF.

The sample holds one count of this clone. The CDR3 DNA reads TGTGCCAGCAGCCAAGCCCAGGGGGAAAATTCACCCCTCCACTTT. Translating it yields CASSQAQGENSPLHF. This chain joins TRBV3-1 (or the pseudogene TRBV3-2) and TRBJ1-6; 7 bases map to TRBD1. The CDR3 extends over 15 amino acids. Germline V gene lookup returns CDR1 LGHDT and CDR2 YNNKEL (reference sequence). The junction had 4 bases not matched to a gene; V was cut back by 1 base and J by 7 bases.

The V call is TRBV5-6, the J call TRBJ2-7; 9 nucleotides line up with TRBD2. CDR3 length: 14 amino acids. Trimming cost V 3 bases and J 2 bases; bases outside gene matches: 3. The germline gives CDR1 SGHDT, CDR2 YYEEEE. CDR3 nucleotide sequence: TGTGCCAGCAGCTCTCTAGCGGGGACCTACGAGCAGTACTTC. Translation gives CASSSLAGTYEQYF.

For the CDR3, the DNA is TGTGCCAGCAGCTTGGTAATAGCGGACGACCAAGAGACCCAGTACTTC. Translation: CASSLVIADDQETQYF. The chain carries TRBV5-6 and TRBJ2-5; D is possibly TRBD2 (6 bases). Trimming stripped 0 bases from V and 0 bases from J, with 12 bases between. The CDR3 extends over 16 amino acids. CDR1 and CDR2 from the germline V gene are SGHDT and YYEEEE.

This chain uses TRBV19 with TRBJ2-1; 13 bases align to TRBD2. The CDR3 is made up of 15 amino acids. With V trimmed by 4 bases and J by 5 bases, 2 bases remained unmatched. Germline assignment: CDR1 LNHDA and CDR2 SQIVND (reference sequence). Here the CDR3 DNA reads TGTGCCAGTAGTAGGGGACTAGCGGGGAACAATGAGCAGTTCTTC. It translates to CASSRGLAGNNEQFF.

In nucleotides, the CDR3 is TGTGCCAGCAGCTTCGGGGAGACCCAGTACTTC. Amino acids: CASSFGETQYF. V usage is TRBV7-6 and J usage is TRBJ2-5; D gene unclear. From germline, CDR1 is SGHVS and CDR2 FNYEAQ. The V end was cut by 3 bases, the J end by 5 bases, with 4 bases between. The CDR3 runs to 11 residues.

This clone was observed a single time. J is TRBJ2-1 and V is TRBV7-9; TRBD2 agrees at 7 bases. The V gene's germline CDR1 is SEHNR and CDR2 FQNEAQ (reference sequence). CDR3 length: 15 amino acids. V gave up 3 bases and J gave up 6 bases; unmatched junction bases: 8. CDR3 bases: TGTGCCAGCAGCTTTTCCAGCGGGGCCTCCAATGAGCAGTTCTTC. Translating it yields CASSFSSGASNEQFF.

V gene TRBV24-1 combines with J gene TRBJ2-7; D is perhaps TRBD1 (6 bases). Trimming stripped 7 bases from V and 1 base from J, with 16 bases between. Germline values: CDR1 KGHDR, CDR2 SFDVKD. This CDR3 has 15 residues. For the CDR3, the DNA is TGTGCCACCAGAAACCCGGGACACCCATCCTACGAGCAGTACTTC. Protein product: CATRNPGHPSYEQYF.

The chain links TRBV2 to TRBJ1-6; D is unresolved. Germline V gene sequence: CDR1 SNHLY, CDR2 FYNNEI. There are 16 residues in the CDR3. V was shortened by 6 bases and J by 0 bases, with 12 bases between the two germline ends. CDR3 DNA: TGTGCCAGCAGGGACTCCAGGAGCTCCTATAATTCACCCCTCCACTTT. This codes for CASRDSRSSYNSPLHF.

The chain employs TRBV7-3 and TRBJ2-3, with 10 nucleotides matching TRBD2. Germline V lookup: CDR1 SGHTA, CDR2 FQGTGA. J gave up 5 bases and V 5 bases, and 7 bases lay outside the gene matches. The CDR3 contains 15 residues. CDR3 protein: CASSRSGGAIDTQYF. The CDR3 DNA sequence: TGTGCCAGCAGCCGAAGCGGGGGGGCAATAGATACGCAGTATTTT.

The gene calls are TRBV18 and TRBJ2-2; 11 bases map to TRBD2. Trimming cost V 6 bases and J 5 bases; bases outside gene matches: 17. Looked up from germline, CDR1 is KGHSH and CDR2 is LQKENI. This CDR3 has 19 amino acids. CDR3 sequence (DNA): TGTGCCAGCTCTCCAGGAATGACTAGCGGGACGTCGTGGACCGGGGAGCTGTTTTTT. As protein: CASSPGMTSGTSWTGELFF.

Notes on this clone: This specimen includes other DNA sequences encoding the same CDR3. The chain joins TRBV6-6 to TRBJ2-5, with D perhaps TRBD1 (5 bases). Germline CDR1 MNHNY, CDR2 SVGAGI (reference sequence). V dropped 6 bases and J dropped 8 bases, with 13 bases sitting between them. This CDR3 has 12 amino acids. CDR3 in DNA: TGTGCCAGCAGATCAGGGCTAGGAACCCAGTACTTC. Translating gives CASRSGLGTQYF.

CDR3 in DNA: TGTGCCAGCAGCAAGACTACGGGCCCCTCTGGGGCCAACGTCCTGACTTTC. Its protein product is CASSKTTGPSGANVLTF. This sequence joins TRBV5-4 and TRBJ2-6; D may be TRBD2 (5 bases). The CDR3 contains 17 residues. V was cut by 4 bases and J by 0 bases, with 14 bases left in between. Germline values: CDR1 SGHNT, CDR2 YYREEE (reference sequence).

This clone occurred once. This chain connects TRBV7-6 to TRBJ1-2; 7 positions match TRBD1. Trimming removed 0 bases from V and 7 bases from J; junction bases left unmatched: 11. Germline V gives CDR1 SGHVS, CDR2 FNYEAQ. CDR3 length equals 16 residues. CDR3 DNA: TGTGCCAGCAGCTTAGCCGGCGCAGGGGGACTTGTTGGCTACACCTTC. Its translation is CASSLAGAGGLVGYTF.

This CDR3 is CASSATGAETQYF. In nucleotides, the CDR3 is TGTGCCAGCAGTGCCACAGGGGCAGAGACCCAGTACTTC. The rearrangement joins TRBV25-1 to TRBJ2-5, with TRBD1 matching over 7 bases. CDR1 is MGHDK, CDR2 SYGVNS, per germline. The V gene end was trimmed by 4 bases and the J gene end by 4 bases; junction bases not matched to a gene: 3. The CDR3 has 13 residues. Filled out from reference TRBV25-1 and TRBJ2-5, the complete variable domain reads EADIYQTPRYLVIGTGKKITLECSQTMGHDKMYWYQQDPGMELHLIHYSYGVNSTEKGDLSSESTVSRIRTEHFPLTLESARPSHTSQYLCASSATGAETQYFGPGTRLLVL.

The V call is TRBV28, the J call TRBJ2-4, with D possibly matching TRBD1 (5 bases). Germline CDR1 reads MDHEN; CDR2 reads SYDVKM. The CDR3 covers 16 residues. Deletions cut 1 base from V and 2 bases from J, with 12 bases between. CDR3 nucleotide sequence: TGTGCCAGCAGTTTATTAGGGGCGCGGACCAAAAACATTCAGTACTTC. Its translation is CASSLLGARTKNIQYF.

The chain is built from TRBV2 and TRBJ2-7, with D possibly being TRBD1 (6 bases). Germline V lookup: CDR1 SNHLY, CDR2 FYNNEI. V was cut by 4 bases and J by 3 bases, with 13 bases left in between. This CDR3 spans 14 amino acids. The CDR3 spells CASSVQDSRYEQYF. Written as DNA, the CDR3 is TGTGCCAGCAGTGTTCAGGACAGTCGCTACGAGCAGTACTTC.

The rearrangement joins TRBV27 to TRBJ1-1, with D uncertain. V was trimmed by 3 bases and J by 1 base, leaving 6 bases between them. CDR1 is MNHEY, CDR2 SMNVEV, per germline (reference sequence). The CDR3 has 13 amino acids. For the CDR3, the DNA is TGTGCCAGCAGTTTGGAGGGGAACACTGAAGCTTTCTTT. Translated, it gives CASSLEGNTEAFF.

CDR3 sequence reads: CASSLVQAKNTEAFF. The DNA for the CDR3 is TGTGCCAGCAGCTTAGTTCAGGCCAAGAACACTGAAGCTTTCTTT. The V and J genes are TRBV7-2 and TRBJ1-1; D gene uncertain. Germline V gene data show CDR1 as SGHTA and CDR2 as FQGNSA. The CDR3 has 15 residues. Trimming left V 1 base short and J 1 base short, with 10 bases between. The full variable domain, with the rest looked up from reference TRBV7-2 and TRBJ1-1, is GAGVSQSPSNKVTEKGKDVELRCDPISGHTALYWYRQSLGQGLEFLIYFQGNSAPDKSGLPSDRFSAERTGGSVSTLTIQRTQQEDSAVYLCASSLVQAKNTEAFFGQGTRLTVV.